These 15 T cell receptor beta chains share one sample of origin, sequenced in a study (dated by TCRdb to between 2014 and 2017). Libraries came from 5' RACE. The sequencing machine was an Illumina MiSeq. Using fastp trimming at Q25 and MiXCR clonotype assembly, TCRdb reanalyzed the public sequencing data and kept in-frame beta chains. Each CDR3 protein appears once, grouped with its most common genes and DNA. The sample table holds about 57,000 distinct CDR3 sequences, of which 26% were seen once. The top ten hold around 2% of the sample. Cells that were CD4+CD25+CD127-/low were isolated as Tregs. Source material: tumor-infiltrating Tregs sorted from the breast tumor. Receptors originate from a female donor with breast cancer.

This clonotype is medium-sized within its sample. The chain is built from TRBV20-1 and TRBJ2-3, with 13 bases that match TRBD2. The germline V gene has CDR1 DFQATT and CDR2 SNEGSKA (reference sequence). The CDR3 runs 16 residues. The trim removed 3 bases at V and 4 bases at J, leaving 7 bases unmatched. The CDR3 region has the DNA TGCAGTGCTAGTCACCTACTAGCGGGAGGGTCAGATACGCAGTATTTT. It specifies CSASHLLAGGSDTQYF.

Ten or more counts support this clonotype. The rearrangement links TRBV30 to TRBJ1-1; unclear D gene. Germline V gene lookup returns CDR1 GTSNPN and CDR2 SVGIG (reference sequence). This CDR3 has 13 amino acids. Trimming took 0 bases from V and 7 from J, leaving 12 bases between them. The DNA of the CDR3 is TGTGCCTGGAGTGTATACGGACCTTATGAAGCTTTCTTT. This gives the protein CAWSVYGPYEAFF.

J is TRBJ2-1 and V is TRBV15, with a weak D call TRBD2 (7 bases). This CDR3 contains 16 residues. Per germline, CDR1 LNHNV and CDR2 YYDKDF (reference sequence). V was cut by 6 bases and J by 3 bases, with 18 bases left in between. CDR3 amino acids: CATSRGGDLRYNEQFF. The CDR3, as DNA: TGTGCCACCAGTAGGGGGGGGGATCTGCGCTACAATGAGCAGTTCTTC. Full variable domain (remainder filled in from reference TRBV15 and TRBJ2-1): DAMVIQNPRYQVTQFGKPVTLSCSQTLNHNVMYWYQQKSSQAPKLLFHYYDKDFNNEADTPDNFQSRRPNTSFCFLDIRSPGLGDTAMYLCATSRGGDLRYNEQFFGPGTRLTVL.

This clonotype was detected only a few times. This chain connects TRBV20-1 to TRBJ2-7; perhaps D is TRBD1 or TRBD2 (6 bases each). CDR3 length equals 15 residues. Trimming removed 6 bases at V and 5 bases at J, with 23 bases between. Germline loops: CDR1 DFQATT, CDR2 SNEGSKA (reference sequence). The CDR3 here is CSAPMTGGVGDEQYF. CDR3 bases: TGCAGTGCGCCCATGACAGGAGGGGTAGGCGACGAGCAGTACTTC.

This clonotype was seen more than once but under ten times. This sequence joins TRBV7-2 and TRBJ2-7, with 7 nucleotides matching TRBD1. The CDR3 contains 14 residues. Germline-derived CDR1 and CDR2 are SGHTA and FQGNSA. Germline trimming cut 3 bases from V and 2 bases from J; bases unmatched to any gene: 4. The CDR3 region has the DNA TGTGCCAGCAGCTTCCGGGGACAGACCTACGAGCAGTACTTC. The encoded protein is CASSFRGQTYEQYF. Complete variable domain (other parts from reference TRBV7-2 and TRBJ2-7): GAGVSQSPSNKVTEKGKDVELRCDPISGHTALYWYRQSLGQGLEFLIYFQGNSAPDKSGLPSDRFSAERTGGSVSTLTIQRTQQEDSAVYLCASSFRGQTYEQYFGPGTRLTVT.

This clonotype was seen a handful of times. One end of the junction is discordant with germline, which a read error may explain. The chain's CDR3 is CASSFGQGGNERFF. The CDR3 DNA reads as TGTGCCAGCAGTTTTGGACAGGGGGGGAATGAGCGGTTCTTC. The genes are TRBV27 and TRBJ2-1; 10 nucleotides match TRBD1. The CDR3 is made up of 14 amino acids. The germline CDR1 and CDR2 sequences are MNHEY and SMNVEV (reference sequence).

The J gene is TRBJ2-2, the V gene TRBV10-3; 8 nucleotides align to TRBD2. After removal of 5 bases from V and 5 bases from J, the junction contained 10 bases not matched to a gene. Germline V gene data show CDR1 as ENHRY and CDR2 as SYGVKD. The CDR3 is 16 amino acids. The CDR3 sequence: CAISSGLAGGTGELFF. DNA for the CDR3: TGTGCCATCAGTTCCGGACTAGCTGGAGGGACCGGGGAGCTGTTTTTT.

In its sample, this clonotype was seen many times. The chain links TRBV12-3 or TRBV12-4 to TRBJ1-5, with a weak D call TRBD1 (6 bases). The ends were cut back, 4 bases at V and 6 bases at J, with 13 bases in the middle. The CDR3 contains 14 residues. The DNA for the CDR3 is TGTGCCAGCAGTTCAGGGGAGGAGGGTCAGCCCCAGCATTTT. It specifies CASSSGEEGQPQHF.

This clonotype appeared a few times. This chain uses TRBV7-9 with TRBJ2-5; 7 bases are a match to TRBD1. The CDR3 consists of 14 residues. Trimming removed 2 bases from V and 4 bases from J; junction bases left unmatched: 4. CDR1 is SEHNR and CDR2 is FQNEAQ in the germline V gene (reference sequence). This chain's CDR3 is CASSLQGERETQYF. The CDR3, as DNA: TGTGCCAGCAGCTTACAGGGGGAGCGAGAGACCCAGTACTTC.

In the case of this clonotype: A junction boundary mismatches the germline segment, possibly from a read error. The rearrangement joins TRBV6-2 or TRBV6-3 to TRBJ1-1; D is ambiguous. Germline loops: CDR1 MNHEY, CDR2 SVGEGT. The CDR3 length is 13 residues. The CDR3 sequence is CAGREDGNTEAFF. CDR3 DNA: TGTGCCGGCAGAGAAGACGGGAACACTGAAGCTTTCTTT.

The chain links TRBV12-3 or TRBV12-4 to TRBJ1-2; D gene unclear. This CDR3 contains 11 residues. The V and J ends lost 1 base and 8 bases respectively, with 5 bases between them. CDR3 nucleotide sequence: TGTGCCAGCAGTTTAGTGGACGGCTACACCTTC. This sequence encodes CASSLVDGYTF.

The chain couples TRBV13 to TRBJ1-4; no reliable D call. Trimming took off 6 bases at V and 7 bases at J, with 9 bases between the two ends. The CDR3 contains 12 residues. The V gene's germline CDR1 is PRHDT and CDR2 FYEKMQ (reference sequence). CDR3 sequence reads: CASSLIGEKLFF. The CDR3 nucleotides read TGTGCCAGCAGTCTCATCGGTGAAAAACTGTTTTTT.

This clonotype was seen a few times. The CDR3 DNA reads as TGTGCCAGCAGCCAAGCCTCCCTAGCGGGAGGTTACAATGAGCAGTTCTTC. Its translation: CASSQASLAGGYNEQFF. V and J are TRBV4-2 and TRBJ2-1, with 11 bases lining up with TRBD2. V trimming: 1 base; J trimming: 4 bases; junction bases outside the gene matches: 6. This CDR3 spans 17 amino acids. The germline V gene encodes CDR1 LGHNA and CDR2 YNFKEQ.

The sample holds a few counts of this clonotype. This chain joins TRBV27 and TRBJ2-7, with 10 bases fitting TRBD2. The junction had 7 bases not matched to a gene; V was cut back by 2 bases and J by 6 bases. The CDR3 sequence is 15 residues long. Germline V gene data show CDR1 as MNHEY and CDR2 as SMNVEV (reference sequence). The CDR3 nucleotides are TGTGCCAGCAGTTTAGCTCTAGCGGGAGTTACCGAGCAGTACTTC. This sequence encodes CASSLALAGVTEQYF.

V gene TRBV7-2 combines with J gene TRBJ2-5, with 8 positions matching TRBD2. Losses at the gene ends were 3 bases for V and 2 bases for J; bases not matched to a gene: 2. CDR3 size: 14 residues. CDR1 SGHTA and CDR2 FQGNSA come from the germline V gene. In nucleotides, the CDR3 is TGTGCCAGCAGCTTCCAGCGGGGGCAAGAGACCCAGTACTTC. Translated, it gives CASSFQRGQETQYF.